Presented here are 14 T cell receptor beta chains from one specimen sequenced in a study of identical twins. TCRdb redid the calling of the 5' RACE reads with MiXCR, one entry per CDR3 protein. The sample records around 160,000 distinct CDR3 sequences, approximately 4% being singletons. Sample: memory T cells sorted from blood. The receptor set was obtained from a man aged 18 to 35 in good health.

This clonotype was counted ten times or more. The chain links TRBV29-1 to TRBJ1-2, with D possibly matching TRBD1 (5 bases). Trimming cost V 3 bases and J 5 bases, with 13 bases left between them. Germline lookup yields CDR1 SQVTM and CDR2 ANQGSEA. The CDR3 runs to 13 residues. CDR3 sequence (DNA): TGCAGCGTTGAGGGGCAGGGAATGTATGGCTACACCTTC. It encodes CSVEGQGMYGYTF.

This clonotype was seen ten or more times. The CDR3 is CASSNLPGNYEQYV. The CDR3 DNA follows: TGTGCCAGCAGTAACCTACCAGGGAATTACGAGCAGTACGTC. This chain links TRBV6-5 with TRBJ2-7; weak D call: TRBD1 (5 bases). CDR3 length equals 14 residues. Trimming took 5 bases from V and 4 from J, leaving 15 bases between them. Per germline, CDR1 MNHEY and CDR2 SVGAGI.

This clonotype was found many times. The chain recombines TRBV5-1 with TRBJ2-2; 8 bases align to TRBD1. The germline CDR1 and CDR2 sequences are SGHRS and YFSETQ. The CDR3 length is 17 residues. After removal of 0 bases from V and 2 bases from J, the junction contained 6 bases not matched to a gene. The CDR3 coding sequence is TGCGCCAGCAGCTTGGGGCCGGGACAGGCCAACACCGGGGAGCTGTTTTTT. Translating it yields CASSLGPGQANTGELFF.

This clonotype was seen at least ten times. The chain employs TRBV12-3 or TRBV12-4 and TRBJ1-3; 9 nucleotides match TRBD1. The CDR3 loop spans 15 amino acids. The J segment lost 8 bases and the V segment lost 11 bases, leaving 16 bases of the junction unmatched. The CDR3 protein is CAPVALITGGYTIYF. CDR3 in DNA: TGTGCCCCCGTAGCCCTTATCACAGGGGGCTACACCATATATTTT.

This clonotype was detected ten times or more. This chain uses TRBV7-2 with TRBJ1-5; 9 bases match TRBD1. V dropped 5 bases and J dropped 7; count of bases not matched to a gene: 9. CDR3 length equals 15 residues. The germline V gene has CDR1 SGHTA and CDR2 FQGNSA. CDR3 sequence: CASSIRDRVGQPQHF. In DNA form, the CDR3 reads TGTGCCAGCAGCATCCGGGACAGGGTCGGCCAGCCCCAGCATTTT.

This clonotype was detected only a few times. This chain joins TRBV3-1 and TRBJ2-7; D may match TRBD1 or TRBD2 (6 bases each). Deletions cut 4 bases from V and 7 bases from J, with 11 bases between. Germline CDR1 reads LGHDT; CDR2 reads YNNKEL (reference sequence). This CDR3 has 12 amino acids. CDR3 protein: CASSLRGREQYV. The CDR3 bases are TGTGCCAGCAGCCTACGGGGGCGGGAGCAGTACGTC.

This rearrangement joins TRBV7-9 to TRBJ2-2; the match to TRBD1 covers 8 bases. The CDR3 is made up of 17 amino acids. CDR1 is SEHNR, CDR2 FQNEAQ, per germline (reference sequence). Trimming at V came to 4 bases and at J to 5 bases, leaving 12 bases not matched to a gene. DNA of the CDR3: TGTGCCAGCAGCTCGACCCCGACAGGGGCATTAACCGGGGAGCTGTTTTTT. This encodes CASSSTPTGALTGELFF.

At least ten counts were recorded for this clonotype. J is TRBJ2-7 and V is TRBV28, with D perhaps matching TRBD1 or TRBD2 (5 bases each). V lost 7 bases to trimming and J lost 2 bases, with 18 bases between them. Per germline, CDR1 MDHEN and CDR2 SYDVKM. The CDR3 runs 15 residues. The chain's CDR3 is CASIGGWGRPYEQYF. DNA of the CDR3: TGTGCCAGCATTGGGGGTTGGGGCCGTCCCTACGAGCAGTACTTC. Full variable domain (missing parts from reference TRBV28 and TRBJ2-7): DVKVTQSSRYLVKRTGEKVFLECVQDMDHENMFWYRQDPGLGLRLIYFSYDVKMKEKGDIPEGYSVSREKKERFSLILESASTNQTSMYLCASIGGWGRPYEQYFGPGTRLTVT.

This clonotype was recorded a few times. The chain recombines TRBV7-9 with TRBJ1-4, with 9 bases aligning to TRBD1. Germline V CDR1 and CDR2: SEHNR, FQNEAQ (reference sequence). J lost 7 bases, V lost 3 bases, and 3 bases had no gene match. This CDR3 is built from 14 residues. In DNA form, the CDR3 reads TGTGCCAGCAGCTTGTTGACAGGGGGTGAAAAACTGTTTTTT. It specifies CASSLLTGGEKLFF.

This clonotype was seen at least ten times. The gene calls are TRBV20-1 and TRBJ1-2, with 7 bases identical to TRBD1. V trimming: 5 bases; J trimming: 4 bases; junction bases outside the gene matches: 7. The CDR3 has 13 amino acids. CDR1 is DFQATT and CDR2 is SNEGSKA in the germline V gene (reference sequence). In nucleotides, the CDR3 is TGCAGTGCTCCGGGACAGACGACCTATGGCTACACCTTC. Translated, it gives CSAPGQTTYGYTF.

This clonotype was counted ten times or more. CDR3 bases: TGCGCCAGCAGTCAATCGGTCACCTTGAACACTGAAGCTTTCTTT. It encodes CASSQSVTLNTEAFF. V usage is TRBV23-1 and J usage is TRBJ1-1; D ambiguous. TRBV23-1 carries the ORF label, with uncertain function. V lost 0 bases to trimming and J lost 0 bases, with 8 bases between them. This CDR3 spans 15 amino acids.

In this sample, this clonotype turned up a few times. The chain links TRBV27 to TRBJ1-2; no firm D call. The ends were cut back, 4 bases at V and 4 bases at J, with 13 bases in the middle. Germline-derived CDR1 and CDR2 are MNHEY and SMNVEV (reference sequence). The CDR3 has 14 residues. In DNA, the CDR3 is TGTGCCAGCAGTTATAGGCGGTGGGGCTATGGCTACACCTTC. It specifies CASSYRRWGYGYTF.

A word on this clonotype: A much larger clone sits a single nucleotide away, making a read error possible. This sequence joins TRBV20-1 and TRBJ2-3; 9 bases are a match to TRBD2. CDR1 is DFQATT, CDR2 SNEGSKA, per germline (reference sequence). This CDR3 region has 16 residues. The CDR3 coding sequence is TGCAGTTCAAACGGCCCGGGCGGGAGGGCCACAGATACGCGGTATTTT. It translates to CSSNGPGGRATDTRYF.

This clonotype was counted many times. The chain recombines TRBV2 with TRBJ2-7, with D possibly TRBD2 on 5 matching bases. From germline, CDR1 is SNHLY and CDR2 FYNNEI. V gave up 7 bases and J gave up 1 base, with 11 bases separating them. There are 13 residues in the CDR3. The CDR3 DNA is TGTGCCAGCAAAACCGGGGAATCCTACGAGCAGTACTTC. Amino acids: CASKTGESYEQYF.